A selection of T cell receptor beta chains follows, all from one sample in a study of shared clonotypes between healthy human individuals. TCRdb keeps only in-frame clones here, not all; method: immunoSEQ multiplex PCR. This sample has about 680,000 clones, with 92% found just once. The material sequenced was naive CD8+ T cells sorted from blood. Source of these receptors: a man under 40 in good health. CDR3s include the opening cysteine and the closing phenylalanine or tryptophan. The D gene is left open where the match is weak. The listing skips clone size in some rows; elsewhere it reads once, few, many or a size class.

J gene | V gene | clone size | D gene | CDR3 DNA | CDR3 protein
TRBJ2-7 | TRBV7-9 | once | . | TGTGCCAGCAGCTTCGGACAGCTCTACGAGCAGTACTTC | CASSFGQLYEQYF
TRBJ2-5 | TRBV7-2 | . | TRBD2 | TGTGCCAGCAGCTACGGACTAGCGGGAGCTCTGGAGACCCAGTACTTC | CASSYGLAGALETQYF
TRBJ1-5 | TRBV9 | . | TRBD1 | TGTGCCAGCAGCGTAGAGGGACAGGGCAATCAGCCCCAGCATTTT | CASSVEGQGNQPQHF
TRBJ2-3 | TRBV4-1 | . | . | TGCGCCAGCAGCCAAGTCATCGGGAGCGATACGCAGTATTTT | CASSQVIGSDTQYF
TRBJ2-5 | TRBV6-1 | . | . | TGTGCCAGCACCCCCGGAGCGGAAGAGACCCAGTACTTC | CASTPGAEETQYF
TRBJ2-7 | TRBV28 | few | . | TGTGCCAGCAGCCATACAGACTACGAGCAGTACTTC | CASSHTDYEQYF
TRBJ2-1 | TRBV7-9 | . | TRBD2 | TGTGCCAGCAGCCTCCGCCGGGCCAGCGGGAGACGTGAGCAGTTCTTC | CASSLRRASGRREQFF
TRBJ2-7 | TRBV5-1 | . | TRBD2 | TGCGCCAGCAGCCTTTGGACTAGCGGGATTTACGAGCAGTACTTC | CASSLWTSGIYEQYF
TRBJ1-1 | TRBV29-1 | once | . | TGCAGCGTTCGAATGAACACTGAAGCTTTCTTT | CSVRMNTEAFF
TRBJ1-1 | TRBV4-1 | . | . | TGCGCCAGCAGCCAAGTCCTGGGGGGGAATGAAGCTTTCTTT | CASSQVLGGNEAFF
TRBJ2-5 | TRBV9 | . | . | TGTGCCAGCAGCGTAGGGGGAGGTTGGGAGACCCAGTACTTC | CASSVGGGWETQYF
TRBJ2-1 | TRBV27 | . | . | TGTGCCAGCAGTTTATCGATAAAGGGGGGGCGGCAACAGTTCTTC | CASSLSIKGGRQQFF